The table lists the clone carrying this T cell receptor (beta chain) with many counts. This record comes from a study of human T cells and chemical hapten exposure. In the study overall: Patients got weekly scalp diphenylcyclopropenone doses over the approximately 24-week study.

Time point given: patch test 1, 2 weeks after DPC sensitization. The sample's treatment: therapeutic diphenylcyclopropenone sensitization with weekly scalp DPC. Per germline, CDR1 LGHDT and CDR2 YNNKEL (reference sequence). The CDR3 is 13 amino acids. The V end was cut by 4 bases, the J end by 7 bases, with 11 bases between. MiXCR, run by TCRdb on the RACE reads, gives a single entry per CDR3 protein. The profile covers under 450,000 distinct CDR3 sequences, with 4.8% appearing a single time and over 2% taken by the ten largest. The source is a woman between 45 and 65 years old with alopecia areata. Some clones in this sample may be carry-over from other donors' samples. The chain joins TRBV3-1 to TRBJ1-5; D ambiguous. The sample in question was whole blood, obtained in connection with sensitization to the hapten diphenylcyclopropenone (DPC). The CDR3 spells CASSLQGFQPQHF. Written as DNA, the CDR3 is TGTGCCAGCAGCCTGCAAGGGTTCCAGCCCCAGCATTTT.